This T cell receptor (beta chain) derives from a study of CD8 T cells in Susac syndrome. Sequencing of TCR beta drew on CD8+ and CD4+ T cells from blood. Reverse transcription of 0.5 to 1 ug RNA was performed with random hexamers. MiXCR, run by TCRdb on the immunoSEQ multiplex PCR reads, gives a single entry per CDR3 protein. Here the sample spans 210,000 or so distinct CDR3 sequences, more than 85% being singletons. The CDR3 totals 12 residues. Germline values: CDR1 SGDLS, CDR2 YYNGEE. V lost 7 bases and J lost 6, with 11 bases in between. The chain recombines TRBV9 with TRBJ2-1; possible D gene TRBD2, 5 bases. The material sequenced was CD8+ T cells from PBMCs. The sequence was collected from a human donor with multiple sclerosis. CDR3 coding DNA: TGTGCCAGCGGCCTAGCCTCCAATGAGCAGTTCTTC. Residues: CASGLASNEQFF.